This T cell receptor (beta chain) was documented in a study of early T cells in non-severe SARS-CoV-2 infection. Study-wide background: Chains stayed unpaired after sequencing of bulk RNA from unsorted whole blood.

Whole-study findings and limits: Private and CD4 specificities were missed by VDJdb matching, skewed to anti-spike CD8.

This clonotype has ten or more counts. Antigen specificity is unknown. Individual cDNA molecules each received unique molecular identifiers attached to them. TCRdb used MiXCR to reprocess the 5' RACE reads, holding one entry per CDR3 protein. Of 70,000 or so distinct CDR3 sequences listed, about 9.5% were seen once; the top ten hold 7.6%. Sequenced here: whole blood, sampled at baseline. This TCR was sampled from an adult who was a healthcare worker with PCR-confirmed SARS-CoV-2 infection or an uninfected control (not recorded which).

In DNA, the CDR3 is TGCGCCAGCAGATACGACGGACAGGGGGTTGAAGCTTTCTTT. Translated, it gives CASRYDGQGVEAFF. V is TRBV5-1 and J is TRBJ1-1; 10 nucleotides match TRBD1. V dropped 5 bases and J dropped 7; count of bases not matched to a gene: 8. CDR1 SGHRS and CDR2 YFSETQ come from the germline V gene. The CDR3 is 14 residues long.